This TCR beta chain was profiled in a study of graft-versus-host responses after intestinal transplantation. Study findings and constraints: Early post-transplant declines in HvG were associated with peak levels of circulating GvH clones.

Germline assignment: CDR1 SGHNT and CDR2 YENEEA. The CDR3 has 12 amino acids. Trimming removed 5 bases from V and 6 bases from J, with 7 bases in between. Libraries were prepared by immunoSEQ multiplex PCR; TCRdb keeps only in-frame clonotypes and omits some of them. The data show around 120,000 clones, 90% seen once. As regards this clone: Its antigen is undetermined.

The chain is built from TRBV11-3 and TRBJ2-2; no clear D. The sequence was obtained from a human donor who received an intestinal transplant. The sequencing used unstimulated CD4+ T cells sorted from spleen or lymph node cells, collected before intestinal transplant. The CDR3 region is CASSPRSGELFF. The CDR3 bases are TGTGCCAGCAGCCCCCGGTCCGGGGAGCTGTTTTTT. Full variable domain (outside the CDR3, taken from reference TRBV11-3 and TRBJ2-2): EAGVVQSPRYKIIEKKQPVAFWCNPISGHNTLYWYLQNLGQGPELLIRYENEEAVDDSQLPKDRFSAERLKGVDSTLKIQPAELGDSAVYLCASSPRSGELFFGEGSRLTVL.